This note documents a single T cell receptor (beta chain) sequence. It has no known antigen specificity. Nothing much larger sits one base from this clone, and base qualities are not available. Reading the germline V gene (reference sequence) gives CDR1 SEHNR and CDR2 FQNEAQ. V loses 5 bases, J loses 6 bases, and the germline ends lie 19 bases apart. The CDR3 holds 15 amino acids from the cysteine to the phenylalanine. Solely the CDR3 DNA is kept, with 45 bases framed from the first base. The data are from a study of blood T cell repertoires in COVID-19 (dated by TCRdb to the early 2020s). About the full investigation: Samples from collaborators originated in the United States, Italy and Spain and spanned both the acute and convalescent phases of COVID-19. The material from the prospective study consisted of cDNA or gDNA derived from T cells, B-cell-depleted T cells, or PBMCs. Deeply sampled blood TCRbeta repertoires from subjects exposed to, actively infected with, or recovered from COVID-19 were included in the dataset. The repertoires were released in a freely available public database intended as a resource for research on the immune response to SARS-CoV-2. Samples came from the ongoing ImmuneRACE study (first 160 participants) plus 1,254 subjects from 6 global collaborators. Sample metadata almost always included a de-identified subject ID, COVID-19 status, age in years and sex. Where available, HLA class I and class II types were taken from metadata supplied by the sample provider and were not determined by assay-based typing. Study-wide conclusions, independent of this receptor: Clinical and demographic metadata were provided uncurated, with the amount varying by source and participant.

Each collaborating institution followed its own protocols to collect whole blood in K2EDTA tubes. For TCRbeta analysis, collaborator samples were shipped as frozen whole blood, as isolated PBMCs, or as DNA extracted from either sample type. TCRbeta CDR3 regions were amplified from genomic DNA using the immunoSEQ Assay, a bias-controlled multiplex PCR. The authors' pipeline ran thus. The number of nucleated cells in each sample was estimated by amplification of reference gene primers within the assay. To quantify the absolute abundance of each unique TCRbeta CDR3 rearrangement, sequence reads were collapsed and filtered. Productive Simpson clonality was computed per sample as the square root of Simpson's diversity index over productive rearrangements. Sourced from immuneACCESS, this table was stored by TCRdb with only in-frame sequences that have V and J called. A share of the clones is absent; for the studies checked, an unresolved V gene accounts for under half, and the remainder has no known explanation. V, J and clone size were drawn from that table, and D and trimming were deduced from the DNA. The sample includes around 150,000 clones, with about four fifths observed a single time. Under 2.5% of the sample lies in the top ten.

The chain uses TRBV7-9 and TRBJ1-1, with no reliable assignment of the D segment. The sequenced material came from peripheral blood. The clonotype comes from a man aged 70 or older with acute or convalescent COVID-19. For the CDR3, the sequence is CASSVKQERSSEAFF. The bases are TGTGCCAGCAGCGTCAAGCAAGAGCGGTCGTCTGAAGCTTTCTTT.